A single sample is the source of the 20 T cell receptor beta chains below, sequenced in a study of T cell responses to AZD1222 COVID-19 vaccine. TCRdb keeps only in-frame clones here, not all; method: immunoSEQ multiplex PCR. The sample has around 76,000 clones, 84% seen once; the top ten hold more than 8.5%. The material was peripheral blood, obtained on day 0 of AZD1222 vaccination. The receptors here all came from an adult in good health.

The V call is TRBV5-1, the J call TRBJ2-1; D is unclear. The V gene lost 1 base and the J gene lost 5 bases, with 13 bases spanning the gap. The CDR3 totals 15 residues. Per germline, CDR1 SGHRS and CDR2 YFSETQ. The CDR3 spells CASSLRVSIHNEQFF. The CDR3 DNA follows: TGCGCCAGCAGCTTGAGGGTTTCTATTCACAATGAGCAGTTCTTC.

The J gene is TRBJ2-4, the V gene TRBV5-6; D is undetermined. Per the germline V gene, CDR1 is SGHDT and CDR2 is YYEEEE. This CDR3 region has 13 residues. V lost 1 base, J lost 0 bases, and 2 bases lay in between. The CDR3 DNA reads as TGTGCCAGCAGCTTGATAGCCAAAAACATTCAGTACTTC. This sequence encodes CASSLIAKNIQYF.

This clone turned up a few times. The chain joins TRBV18 to TRBJ2-2; 8 positions match TRBD1. The CDR3 contains 15 residues. Germline loops: CDR1 KGHSH, CDR2 LQKENI. J gave up 5 bases and V 7 bases, and 9 bases lay outside the gene matches. The CDR3 sequence is CASLAGTGGTGELFF. The DNA of the CDR3 is TGTGCCAGCTTGGCCGGGACAGGAGGAACCGGGGAGCTGTTTTTT.

J is TRBJ2-5 and V is TRBV5-1; 11 nucleotides align to TRBD2. The germline gives CDR1 SGHRS, CDR2 YFSETQ. This CDR3 has 16 amino acids. V was clipped by 0 bases and J by 5 bases; unmatched bases: 6. CDR3 nucleotides: TGCGCCAGCAGCTTGGGTAGCGGGGGGGCTTTGGAGACCCAGTACTTC. It specifies CASSLGSGGALETQYF.

V gene TRBV7-2 combines with J gene TRBJ2-5, with 12 bases identical to TRBD2. This CDR3 has 18 residues. V lost 0 bases and J lost 4; bases outside the gene matches: 9. Germline values: CDR1 SGHTA, CDR2 FQGNSA. CDR3 amino acids: CASSLALAGGMGGETQYF. CDR3 nucleotide sequence: TGTGCCAGCAGCTTAGCGCTAGCGGGGGGGATGGGAGGAGAGACCCAGTACTTC.

This sequence joins TRBV5-4 and TRBJ2-2; 12 positions agree with TRBD2. With 0 bases clipped from V and 3 bases from J, the junction kept 9 bases outside the gene matches. This CDR3 is built from 19 residues. Germline CDR1 and CDR2: SGHNT and YYREEE (reference sequence). In DNA, the CDR3 is TGTGCCAGCAGCTTGGTGGTAGCTAGCGGGGGGGCCTACACCGGGGAGCTGTTTTTT. Protein product: CASSLVVASGGAYTGELFF.

Only a few counts were recorded for this clone. The V gene is TRBV18, the J gene TRBJ1-5; 11 nucleotides line up with TRBD1. V gave up 3 bases and J gave up 4 bases; unmatched junction bases: 5. This CDR3 region has 16 residues. Germline V lookup: CDR1 KGHSH, CDR2 LQKENI. The CDR3 protein is CASSPPGTGGNQPQHF. The CDR3 bases are TGTGCCAGCTCACCTCCTGGGACAGGGGGGAATCAGCCCCAGCATTTT.

As regards this clone: The sample has other DNA sequences that encode this CDR3 too. This rearrangement joins TRBV28 to TRBJ1-4; 8 bases agree with TRBD1. The CDR3 is 14 residues long. The V gene's germline CDR1 is MDHEN and CDR2 SYDVKM. V was clipped by 3 bases and J by 7 bases; unmatched bases: 4. The chain's CDR3 is CASSLPGGGEKLFF. The DNA for the CDR3 is TGTGCCAGCAGTTTGCCAGGGGGCGGTGAAAAACTGTTTTTT.

The chain is built from TRBV3-1 (or the pseudogene TRBV3-2) and TRBJ1-2; D is uncertain. Germline V CDR1 and CDR2: LGHDT, YNNKEL (reference sequence). The V gene lost 0 bases and the J gene lost 0 bases, with 14 bases spanning the gap. The CDR3 length is 17 residues. This CDR3 reads CASSQDRVHGANYGYTF. DNA for the CDR3: TGTGCCAGCAGCCAAGATAGGGTGCACGGAGCTAACTATGGCTACACCTTC.

The rearrangement joins TRBV2 to TRBJ1-3; 7 nucleotides agree with TRBD1. The trim removed 8 bases at V and 2 bases at J, leaving 9 bases unmatched. Germline loops: CDR1 SNHLY, CDR2 FYNNEI. This CDR3 has 15 amino acids. The CDR3 DNA reads as TGTGCCAGCTGGGAACAGGGGTTCGCTGGAAACACCATATATTTT. Translated, it gives CASWEQGFAGNTIYF.

V usage is TRBV10-3 and J usage is TRBJ1-2; D gene uncertain. V lost 8 bases, J lost 8 bases, and 18 bases lay in between. Germline CDR1 reads ENHRY; CDR2 reads SYGVKD. CDR3 length: 13 amino acids. The CDR3 sequence is CAISGPGRRGYTF. The DNA of the CDR3 is TGTGCCATCTCCGGGCCGGGGAGACGCGGCTACACCTTC.

The rearrangement joins TRBV7-9 to TRBJ1-5; perhaps TRBD1 as D (5 bases). Germline CDR1 is SEHNR and CDR2 is FQNEAQ (reference sequence). This CDR3 region has 14 residues. Trimming took 3 bases from V and 3 from J, leaving 9 bases between them. In nucleotides, the CDR3 is TGTGCCAGCAGCTTCGGGGCACTCAATCAGCCCCAGCATTTT. Translation gives CASSFGALNQPQHF.

This chain connects TRBV5-1 to TRBJ2-4; 7 nucleotides align to TRBD1. V shed 0 bases and J 6 bases; nucleotides not matched to a gene: 0. This CDR3 has 13 residues. CDR1 SGHRS and CDR2 YFSETQ come from the germline V gene. The CDR3 DNA follows: TGCGCCAGCAGCTTGGGACAGGGAAACATTCAGTACTTC. Translated: CASSLGQGNIQYF. The full variable domain, completed using reference TRBV5-1 and TRBJ2-4, is KAGVTQTPRYLIKTRGQQVTLSCSPISGHRSVSWYQQTPGQGLQFLFEYFSETQRNKGNFPGRFSGRQFSNSRSEMNVSTLELGDSALYLCASSLGQGNIQYFGAGTRLSVL.

CDR3 amino acids: CASGNRGPRVTEAFF. CDR3 DNA: TGTGCCAGCGGAAACAGGGGGCCTCGGGTCACTGAAGCTTTCTTT. The chain combines TRBV6-5 with TRBJ1-1; 9 positions agree with TRBD1. CDR1 MNHEY and CDR2 SVGAGI come from the germline V gene. Germline trimming cut 8 bases from V and 4 bases from J; bases unmatched to any gene: 11. CDR3 length: 15 residues.

The chain uses TRBV6-1 and TRBJ1-2; the D is unclear. The ends were cut back, 3 bases at V and 1 base at J, with 0 bases in the middle. CDR3 length equals 11 residues. From germline, CDR1 is MNHNS and CDR2 SASEGT. For the CDR3, the DNA is TGTGCCAGCAGTGATAACTATGGCTACACCTTC. This gives the protein CASSDNYGYTF.

This chain joins TRBV3-1 (or the pseudogene TRBV3-2) and TRBJ2-2; D unresolved. The CDR3 length is 12 residues. Per the germline V gene, CDR1 is LGHDT and CDR2 is YNNKEL (reference sequence). V dropped 1 base and J dropped 9 bases, with 6 bases sitting between them. The CDR3 sequence: CASSQVGRELFF. The CDR3 nucleotides are TGTGCCAGCAGCCAAGTAGGTCGGGAGCTGTTTTTT.

The chain uses TRBV4-3 and TRBJ1-3, with 8 bases that match TRBD1. CDR3 length: 15 amino acids. With V trimmed by 2 bases and J by 3 bases, 3 bases remained unmatched. Germline V gene sequence: CDR1 LGHNA, CDR2 YSLEER. The CDR3 DNA follows: TGCGCCAGCAGCCAACTAGACAGGGGTGGAAACACCATATATTTT. Translating gives CASSQLDRGGNTIYF.

This chain connects TRBV6-5 to TRBJ1-1, with no clear D. There are 13 residues in the CDR3. Germline V CDR1 and CDR2: MNHEY, SVGAGI. With 2 bases removed from V and 1 base from J, the gap between germline ends came to 5 bases. The CDR3 spells CASSYRPNTEAFF. Here the CDR3 DNA reads TGTGCCAGCAGTTACAGACCGAACACTGAAGCTTTCTTT.

The sample holds one count of this clone. This chain joins TRBV30 and TRBJ1-6, with TRBD1 identical over 8 bases. With 2 bases clipped from V and 7 bases from J, the junction kept 4 bases outside the gene matches. The CDR3 contains 14 residues. CDR1 is GTSNPN, CDR2 SVGIG, per germline (reference sequence). The CDR3 loop reads CAWSQGQGNSPLHF. CDR3 DNA sequence: TGTGCCTGGAGTCAAGGACAGGGAAATTCACCCCTCCACTTT.

V and J are TRBV28 and TRBJ1-5, with D possibly matching TRBD1 (6 bases). Trimming pared 0 bases from V and 4 bases from J, leaving 16 bases between. CDR1 and CDR2 (germline): MDHEN, SYDVKM. This CDR3 comprises 17 residues. The DNA for the CDR3 is TGTGCCAGCAGTTTATGGGGGGGGCAGGCTGGGAATCAGCCCCAGCATTTT. It specifies CASSLWGGQAGNQPQHF.